Described below is a single T cell receptor (beta chain) sequence and its context. Assay: immunoSEQ multiplex PCR; the TCRdb copy retains only in-frame clones and omits some. This table has under 95,000 clones, roughly 90% appearing once. Germline values: CDR1 MDHEN, CDR2 SYDVKM. Unmatched junction bases numbered 8, after V lost 2 bases and J lost 1 base. This CDR3 spans 17 amino acids. The sample belongs to a study of T cell changes during pregnancy in multiple sclerosis. This TCR was recovered from a female donor with multiple sclerosis, enrolled in a pregnancy study. Sequenced here: peripheral blood, sampled in the second trimester of pregnancy. This rearrangement joins TRBV28 to TRBJ1-5; 7 positions match TRBD1. The CDR3 bases are TGTGCCAGCAGTTTAAAGACAGGGACCTTAAGCAATCAGCCCCAGCATTTT. It encodes CASSLKTGTLSNQPQHF.